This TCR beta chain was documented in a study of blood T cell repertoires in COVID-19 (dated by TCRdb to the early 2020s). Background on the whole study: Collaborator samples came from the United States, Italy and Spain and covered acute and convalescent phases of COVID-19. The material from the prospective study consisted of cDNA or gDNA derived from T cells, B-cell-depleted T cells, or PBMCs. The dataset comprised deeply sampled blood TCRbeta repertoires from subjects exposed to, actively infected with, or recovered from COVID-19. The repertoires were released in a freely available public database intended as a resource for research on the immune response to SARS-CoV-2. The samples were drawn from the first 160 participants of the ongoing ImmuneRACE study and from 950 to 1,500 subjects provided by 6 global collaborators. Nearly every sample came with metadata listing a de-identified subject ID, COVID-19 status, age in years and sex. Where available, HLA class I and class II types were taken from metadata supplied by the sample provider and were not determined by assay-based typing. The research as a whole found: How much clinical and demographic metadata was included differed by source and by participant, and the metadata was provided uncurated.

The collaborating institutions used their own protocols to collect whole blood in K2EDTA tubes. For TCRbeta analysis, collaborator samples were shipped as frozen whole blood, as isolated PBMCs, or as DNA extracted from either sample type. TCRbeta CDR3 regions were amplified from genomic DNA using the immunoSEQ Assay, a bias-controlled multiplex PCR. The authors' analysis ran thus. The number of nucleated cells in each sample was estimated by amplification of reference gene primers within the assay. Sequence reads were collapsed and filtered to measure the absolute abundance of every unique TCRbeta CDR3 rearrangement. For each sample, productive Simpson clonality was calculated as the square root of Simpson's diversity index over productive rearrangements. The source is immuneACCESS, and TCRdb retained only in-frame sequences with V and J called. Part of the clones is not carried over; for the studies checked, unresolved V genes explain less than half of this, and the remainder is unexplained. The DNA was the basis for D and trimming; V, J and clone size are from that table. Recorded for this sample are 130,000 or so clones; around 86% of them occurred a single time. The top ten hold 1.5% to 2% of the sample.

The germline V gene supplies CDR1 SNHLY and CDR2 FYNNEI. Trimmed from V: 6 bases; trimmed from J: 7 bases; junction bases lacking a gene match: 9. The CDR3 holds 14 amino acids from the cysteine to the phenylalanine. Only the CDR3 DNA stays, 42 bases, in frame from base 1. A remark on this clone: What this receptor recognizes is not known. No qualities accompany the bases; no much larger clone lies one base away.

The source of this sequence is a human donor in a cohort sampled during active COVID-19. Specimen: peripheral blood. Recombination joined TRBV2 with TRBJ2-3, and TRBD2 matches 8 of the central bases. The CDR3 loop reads CASSGTRADNTQYF. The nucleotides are TGTGCCAGCAGCGGGACTAGGGCGGATAATACGCAGTATTTT.